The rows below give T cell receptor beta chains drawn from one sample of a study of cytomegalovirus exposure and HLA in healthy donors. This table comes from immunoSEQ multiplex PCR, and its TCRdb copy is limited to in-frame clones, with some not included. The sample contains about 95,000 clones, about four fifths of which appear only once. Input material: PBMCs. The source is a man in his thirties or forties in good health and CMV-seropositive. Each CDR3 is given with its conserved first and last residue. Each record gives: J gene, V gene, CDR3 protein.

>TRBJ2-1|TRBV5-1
CASSLGLAVPDNEQFF
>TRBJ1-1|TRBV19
CASSIARGTAWQGEAFF
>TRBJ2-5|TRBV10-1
CASSEGTGGAKETQYF
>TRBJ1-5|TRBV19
CASRKTDNSNQPQHF
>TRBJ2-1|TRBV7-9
CASSPGGWREGRNEQFF
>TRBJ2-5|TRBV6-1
CASSVPQGEQYF
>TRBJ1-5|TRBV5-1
CASSSTRVGDQPQHF
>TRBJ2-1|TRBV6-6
CASSPPGAGGFNEQFF
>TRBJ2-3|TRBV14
CASSRTSGSRGTDTQYF
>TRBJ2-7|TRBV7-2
CASSPHRLTYEQYF
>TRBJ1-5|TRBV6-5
CASSPRGLSNQPQHF
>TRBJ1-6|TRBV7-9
CASTTTGIEYTPLHF
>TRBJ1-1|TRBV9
CASSVAADMNTEAFF
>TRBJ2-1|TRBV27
CASTIRPTSGRTYNEQFF
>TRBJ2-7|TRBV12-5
CASGLDTDNSYEQYF
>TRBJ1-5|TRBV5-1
CASSLAGVRGQPQHF
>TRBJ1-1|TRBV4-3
CASSQSRDRNTEAFF
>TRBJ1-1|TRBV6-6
CASSFGQGTEAFF
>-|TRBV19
CASSISLAENSYEQYF
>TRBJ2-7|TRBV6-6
CASSLGTGRSYEQYF
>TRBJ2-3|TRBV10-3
CAISETGTVGTDTQYF
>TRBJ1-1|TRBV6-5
CAHGEGTEAFF
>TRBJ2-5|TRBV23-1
CASGSGTSGEFLQETQYF
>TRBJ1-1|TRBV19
CASSIQVNTEAFF
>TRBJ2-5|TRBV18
CASSPTSGSIETQYF
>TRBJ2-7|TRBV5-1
CASSYQGREYEQYF
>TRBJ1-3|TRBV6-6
CATANQGTTSGNTIYF
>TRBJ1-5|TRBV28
CATQGPRNQPQHF
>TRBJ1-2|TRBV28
CASSETQGLSASHTF
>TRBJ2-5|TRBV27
CASSTSARGGETQYF
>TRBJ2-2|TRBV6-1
CATLGDTGELFF
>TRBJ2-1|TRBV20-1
CSAADHEQFF
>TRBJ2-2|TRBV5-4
CASSLRAGGHGELFF
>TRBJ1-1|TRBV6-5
CASSLTSGDTEAFF
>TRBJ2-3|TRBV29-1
CSVDGGDTQYF
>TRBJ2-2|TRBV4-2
CASSQDSTGSPTGELFF
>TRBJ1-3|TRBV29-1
CSATPQQGNTIYF
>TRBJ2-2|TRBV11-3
CASSTGVAGELFF
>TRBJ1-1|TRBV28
CASTPRGRGDTEAFF
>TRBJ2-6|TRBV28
CASTKGDRIPSRANVLTF
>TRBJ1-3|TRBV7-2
CASSSSGGGNTIYF
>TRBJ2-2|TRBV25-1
CASRRDREVGELFF
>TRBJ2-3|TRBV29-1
CSVDRGPDTQYF
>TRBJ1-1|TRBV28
CASSLTTGLAEAFF
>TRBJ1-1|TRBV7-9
CASSLRTGTEAFF